The rows below give T cell receptor beta chains drawn from one sample of a study of blood T cells in healthy people across ages. MiXCR, applied by TCRdb to the 5' RACE reads, yields one record per CDR3 protein. The data show over a million distinct CDR3 sequences, under 45% seen once. Sequencing was done on a sample of blood. Source of these receptors: an older woman in good health. Both conserved end residues are part of each CDR3. The order of the fields is D gene, V gene, clone size, J gene, CDR3 DNA, CDR3 protein. A D gene is named only where the DNA matches it firmly. Rows may omit the clone size; those that give it use once, few, many or a size class.

D gene: TRBD1; V gene: TRBV6-5; clone size: -; J gene: TRBJ1-2; CDR3 DNA: TGTGCCAGCAAGCCCGGGACAGGGATTAACTATGGCTACACCTTC; CDR3 protein: CASKPGTGINYGYTF
D gene: -; V gene: TRBV6-1; clone size: -; J gene: TRBJ1-1; CDR3 DNA: TGTGCCAGCAGTGAAAGGGTAGCCCTACGTAGACCGGGAGCTAGCACTGAAGCTTTCTTT; CDR3 protein: CASSERVALRRPGASTEAFF
D gene: -; V gene: TRBV7-2; clone size: -; J gene: TRBJ2-1; CDR3 DNA: TGTGCCAGCAGCCCAAGAAGTAGGGGCTGGAGCTCCTACAATGAGCAGTTCTTC; CDR3 protein: CASSPRSRGWSSYNEQFF
D gene: TRBD1; V gene: TRBV20-1; clone size: -; J gene: TRBJ1-4; CDR3 DNA: TGCAGTGTCAGGGGGCGGACTAATGAAAAACTGTTTTTT; CDR3 protein: CSVRGRTNEKLFF
D gene: TRBD1; V gene: TRBV15; clone size: few; J gene: TRBJ2-5; CDR3 DNA: TGTGCCACCAGCAGAGAGGTGGGACAGGAAGAGACCCAGTACTTC; CDR3 protein: CATSREVGQEETQYF
D gene: -; V gene: TRBV12-3/TRBV12-4; clone size: -; J gene: TRBJ1-2; CDR3 DNA: TGTGCCAGCAGTTTAGGGGCCGCGACCTCTTATGGCTACACCTTC; CDR3 protein: CASSLGAATSYGYTF
D gene: -; V gene: TRBV5-1; clone size: -; J gene: TRBJ2-7; CDR3 DNA: TGCGCCAGCAGCTTTTGGGGGGCCAACGAGCAGTACTTC; CDR3 protein: CASSFWGANEQYF
D gene: -; V gene: TRBV5-1; clone size: few; J gene: TRBJ2-7; CDR3 DNA: TGCGCCAGCAGCCCTCGCGTAGCGGACTACGAGCAGTACTTC; CDR3 protein: CASSPRVADYEQYF
D gene: TRBD1; V gene: TRBV6-2/TRBV6-3; clone size: few; J gene: TRBJ2-3; CDR3 DNA: TGTGCCAGCAGTTACCGCACGACAGGGGATCTACGAGCGAGCACAGATACGCAGTATTTT; CDR3 protein: CASSYRTTGDLRASTDTQYF
D gene: -; V gene: TRBV4-2; clone size: -; J gene: TRBJ2-6; CDR3 DNA: TGTGCCAGCAGCCAGCTGAGCTCTGGGACCAACGTCCTGACTTTC; CDR3 protein: CASSQLSSGTNVLTF
D gene: -; V gene: TRBV5-5; clone size: -; J gene: TRBJ1-2; CDR3 DNA: TGTGCCAGCAGCCTGGGGCAGGGCGGGAACTATGGCTACACCTTC; CDR3 protein: CASSLGQGGNYGYTF
D gene: -; V gene: TRBV7-9; clone size: -; J gene: TRBJ2-3; CDR3 DNA: TGTGCCGGCAGCTTAGGAAGGTCAGCCCACACAGATACGCAGTATTTT; CDR3 protein: CAGSLGRSAHTDTQYF
D gene: TRBD2; V gene: TRBV5-5; clone size: -; J gene: TRBJ2-1; CDR3 DNA: TGTGCCAGCAGCTTGGGTCTAGCGGGAGGGGGCTCCTACAATGAGCAGTTCTTC; CDR3 protein: CASSLGLAGGGSYNEQFF
D gene: TRBD1; V gene: TRBV29-1; clone size: few; J gene: TRBJ1-5; CDR3 DNA: TGCAGCGTCGGAACCCCCGGGACAGATAGCAATCAGCCCCAGCATTTT; CDR3 protein: CSVGTPGTDSNQPQHF
D gene: -; V gene: TRBV24-1; clone size: -; J gene: TRBJ2-7; CDR3 DNA: TGTGCCACCAGTGATAACCTGGGCGAGCAGTACTTC; CDR3 protein: CATSDNLGEQYF
D gene: TRBD2; V gene: TRBV12-3/TRBV12-4; clone size: -; J gene: TRBJ2-2; CDR3 DNA: TGTGCCAGCAGCCCACAGACTAGCGGGATGAGCGGGGAGCTGTTTTTT; CDR3 protein: CASSPQTSGMSGELFF
D gene: TRBD1; V gene: TRBV5-1; clone size: -; J gene: TRBJ1-2; CDR3 DNA: TGCGCCAGCAGCTTGGTACAGGGGATCTACACCTTC; CDR3 protein: CASSLVQGIYTF
D gene: TRBD1; V gene: TRBV7-6; clone size: -; J gene: TRBJ1-4; CDR3 DNA: TGTGCCAGCAGCGCGGGGACAGGGGATGAAAAACTGTTTTTT; CDR3 protein: CASSAGTGDEKLFF
D gene: TRBD2; V gene: TRBV5-1; clone size: many; J gene: TRBJ2-6; CDR3 DNA: TGCGCCAGCACCCTTGCGGGGTCTAGCGGGAGCTCCTCTGGGGCCAACGTCCTGACTTTC; CDR3 protein: CASTLAGSSGSSSGANVLTF
D gene: -; V gene: TRBV11-2; clone size: -; J gene: TRBJ2-1; CDR3 DNA: TGTGCCAGCAGCTTAAGGGCTGTCTCCTACAATGAGCAGTTCTTC; CDR3 protein: CASSLRAVSYNEQFF
D gene: TRBD1; V gene: TRBV27; clone size: -; J gene: TRBJ2-5; CDR3 DNA: TGTGCCAGCAGTCCATCCCCGGGACAGCAAGAGACCCAGTACTTC; CDR3 protein: CASSPSPGQQETQYF
D gene: TRBD2; V gene: TRBV20-1; clone size: -; J gene: TRBJ2-7; CDR3 DNA: TGCAGTGCTCAACCAATCGAACTAGCGGGAGCCTACGAGCAGTACTTC; CDR3 protein: CSAQPIELAGAYEQYF
D gene: TRBD2; V gene: TRBV7-9; clone size: -; J gene: TRBJ2-5; CDR3 DNA: TGTGCCAGCACCTCGGGAGGGCAACGGGGGGAGACCCAGTACTTC; CDR3 protein: CASTSGGQRGETQYF
D gene: TRBD2; V gene: TRBV11-2; clone size: -; J gene: TRBJ2-3; CDR3 DNA: TGTGCCAGCAGCTTCAGCGGGAGGCGGGTCACAGATACGCAGTATTTT; CDR3 protein: CASSFSGRRVTDTQYF
D gene: -; V gene: TRBV20-1; clone size: -; J gene: TRBJ2-7; CDR3 DNA: TGCAGTGCCCCCGCGGACTATGATCGGTACGAGCAGTACTTC; CDR3 protein: CSAPADYDRYEQYF
D gene: -; V gene: TRBV7-2; clone size: -; J gene: TRBJ1-1; CDR3 DNA: TGTGCCAGCAGCTTAGCGTTGGGGAACACTGAAGCTTTCTTT; CDR3 protein: CASSLALGNTEAFF
D gene: -; V gene: TRBV7-3; clone size: -; J gene: TRBJ2-1; CDR3 DNA: TGTGCCAGCAGCTTAAGGTTTGGTAGCTCGAATGAGCAGTTCTTC; CDR3 protein: CASSLRFGSSNEQFF
D gene: TRBD1; V gene: TRBV6-5; clone size: few; J gene: TRBJ2-7; CDR3 DNA: TGTGCCAGCTACAGGGGGCTCTCCTACGAGCAGTACTTC; CDR3 protein: CASYRGLSYEQYF
D gene: TRBD2; V gene: TRBV27; clone size: -; J gene: TRBJ2-3; CDR3 DNA: TGTGCCAGCAGGGGCAATTCAGCGGGAGGGAGGGATACGCAGTATTTT; CDR3 protein: CASRGNSAGGRDTQYF
D gene: -; V gene: TRBV18; clone size: few; J gene: TRBJ2-7; CDR3 DNA: TGTGCCAGCTCAGCCGCTCACCGAGCGGGACAGATCTTCTACGAGCAGTACTTC; CDR3 protein: CASSAAHRAGQIFYEQYF
D gene: TRBD1; V gene: TRBV6-5; clone size: -; J gene: TRBJ2-2; CDR3 DNA: TGTGCCAGCAATGCCGGACAGGGGGCGGCCGGGGAGCTGTTTTTT; CDR3 protein: CASNAGQGAAGELFF
D gene: TRBD2; V gene: TRBV20-1; clone size: few; J gene: TRBJ2-7; CDR3 DNA: TGCAGTGCTGCGGCTAGCGGGACCCCCTACGAGCAGTACTTC; CDR3 protein: CSAAASGTPYEQYF
D gene: TRBD2; V gene: TRBV11-2; clone size: -; J gene: TRBJ2-3; CDR3 DNA: TGTGCCAGCAGCTTGACTAGCGGGATCTTCACAGATACGCAGTATTTT; CDR3 protein: CASSLTSGIFTDTQYF
D gene: TRBD2; V gene: TRBV7-9; clone size: -; J gene: TRBJ2-7; CDR3 DNA: TGTGCCAGCAGCCCGGGGGGGACTCGGGAGCAGTACTTC; CDR3 protein: CASSPGGTREQYF
D gene: -; V gene: TRBV3-1; clone size: -; J gene: TRBJ2-1; CDR3 DNA: TGTGCCAGCGGACCTTACAATGAGCAGTTCTTC; CDR3 protein: CASGPYNEQFF
D gene: -; V gene: TRBV3-1; clone size: -; J gene: TRBJ2-5; CDR3 DNA: TGTGCCAGCAGCCAGCGGGGTAGCCCGAGGATGGAGACCCAGTACTTC; CDR3 protein: CASSQRGSPRMETQYF
D gene: -; V gene: TRBV3-1; clone size: few; J gene: TRBJ2-7; CDR3 DNA: TGTGCCAGCAGCCAAGATCTGAGGGCCCCGCGGGAGCAGTACTTC; CDR3 protein: CASSQDLRAPREQYF
D gene: -; V gene: TRBV2; clone size: once; J gene: TRBJ2-5; CDR3 DNA: TGTGCCAGCAGTGAGGATGGAGGACCGCAAGAGACCCAGTACTTC; CDR3 protein: CASSEDGGPQETQYF
D gene: -; V gene: TRBV5-1; clone size: few; J gene: TRBJ2-7; CDR3 DNA: TGCGCCAGCAGCTTGGGTGAAGGGGGAGAAACGTACTTC; CDR3 protein: CASSLGEGGETYF
D gene: TRBD2; V gene: TRBV2; clone size: -; J gene: TRBJ2-1; CDR3 DNA: TGTGCCAGCAGTCCAGCGGGAGGCTACCACAATGAGCAGTTCTTC; CDR3 protein: CASSPAGGYHNEQFF
D gene: -; V gene: TRBV29-1; clone size: -; J gene: TRBJ2-1; CDR3 DNA: TGCAGCGTTGAAGATCTGGGGGGTCCTGAGCAGTTCTTC; CDR3 protein: CSVEDLGGPEQFF
D gene: TRBD1; V gene: TRBV12-3/TRBV12-4; clone size: many; J gene: TRBJ1-4; CDR3 DNA: TGTGCCAGCACCTCAGACAGGGATGTTGAAAAACTGTTTTTT; CDR3 protein: CASTSDRDVEKLFF
D gene: -; V gene: TRBV11-1; clone size: -; J gene: TRBJ2-4; CDR3 DNA: TGTGCCAGCAGCTATAATTCCCAAAACATTCAGTACTTC; CDR3 protein: CASSYNSQNIQYF
D gene: TRBD1; V gene: TRBV2; clone size: -; J gene: TRBJ1-4; CDR3 DNA: TGTGCCAGCAGTGACCAGGGGGCAGGGGGTGAAAAACTGTTTTTT; CDR3 protein: CASSDQGAGGEKLFF
D gene: -; V gene: TRBV12-3/TRBV12-4; clone size: few; J gene: TRBJ1-5; CDR3 DNA: TGTGCCAGCAGTTTGAAGGGGTTGCAGCCCCAGCATTTT; CDR3 protein: CASSLKGLQPQHF
D gene: -; V gene: TRBV6-1; clone size: -; J gene: TRBJ1-2; CDR3 DNA: TGTGCCAGCAGTGAACTGGGGAACTATGGCTACACCTTC; CDR3 protein: CASSELGNYGYTF
D gene: -; V gene: TRBV27; clone size: -; J gene: TRBJ1-2; CDR3 DNA: TGTGCCAGCAGTTTATCGATCAGCGCACTCTATGGCTACACCTTC; CDR3 protein: CASSLSISALYGYTF
D gene: TRBD2; V gene: TRBV12-3/TRBV12-4; clone size: -; J gene: TRBJ2-1; CDR3 DNA: TGTGCCAGCAGTTTCTGGCGGCTAGCGGGAAGTAATGAGCAGTTCTTC; CDR3 protein: CASSFWRLAGSNEQFF
D gene: TRBD1; V gene: TRBV7-2; clone size: few; J gene: TRBJ2-5; CDR3 DNA: TGTGCCAGCTATCTTAACAGGGGGCTCGAGGAGACCCAGTACTTC; CDR3 protein: CASYLNRGLEETQYF
D gene: -; V gene: TRBV20-1; clone size: -; J gene: TRBJ2-7; CDR3 DNA: TGCAGTGCTAGGTCTGCAACCTCCTACGAGCAGTACTTC; CDR3 protein: CSARSATSYEQYF
D gene: -; V gene: TRBV5-1; clone size: few; J gene: TRBJ2-3; CDR3 DNA: TGCGCCAGCAGCTTGGCGGCGGGCACAGATACGCAGTATTTT; CDR3 protein: CASSLAAGTDTQYF
D gene: -; V gene: TRBV5-1; clone size: -; J gene: TRBJ2-7; CDR3 DNA: TGCGCCAGCAGCGACGATCCCGTCTCCTACGAGCAGTACTTC; CDR3 protein: CASSDDPVSYEQYF